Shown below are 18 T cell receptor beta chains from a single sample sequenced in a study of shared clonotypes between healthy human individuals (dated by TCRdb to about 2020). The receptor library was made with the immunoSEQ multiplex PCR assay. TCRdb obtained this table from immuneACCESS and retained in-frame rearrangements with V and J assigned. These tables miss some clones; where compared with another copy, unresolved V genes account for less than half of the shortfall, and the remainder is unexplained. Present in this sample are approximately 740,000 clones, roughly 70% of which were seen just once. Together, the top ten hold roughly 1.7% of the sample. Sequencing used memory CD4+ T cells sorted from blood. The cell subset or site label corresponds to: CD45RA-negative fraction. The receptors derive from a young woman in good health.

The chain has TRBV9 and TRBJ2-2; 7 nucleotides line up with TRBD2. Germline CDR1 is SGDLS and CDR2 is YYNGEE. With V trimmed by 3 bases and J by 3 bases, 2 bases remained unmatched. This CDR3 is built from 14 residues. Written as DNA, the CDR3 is TGTGCCAGCAGCGGGACTAGTGACACCGGGGAGCTGTTTTTT. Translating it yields CASSGTSDTGELFF.

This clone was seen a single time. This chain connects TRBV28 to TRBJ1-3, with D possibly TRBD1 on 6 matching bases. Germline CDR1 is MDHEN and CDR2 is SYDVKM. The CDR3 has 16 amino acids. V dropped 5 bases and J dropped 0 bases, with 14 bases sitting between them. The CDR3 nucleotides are TGTGCCAGCAGTGGGCCGGGGGGCCGCTCTGGAAACACCATATATTTT. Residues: CASSGPGGRSGNTIYF.

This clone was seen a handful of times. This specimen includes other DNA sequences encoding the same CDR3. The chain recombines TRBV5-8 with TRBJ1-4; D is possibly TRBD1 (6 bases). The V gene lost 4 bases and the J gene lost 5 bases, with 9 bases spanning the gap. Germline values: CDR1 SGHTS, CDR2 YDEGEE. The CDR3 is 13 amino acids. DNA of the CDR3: TGTGCCAGCAGCGGGGGCCTCAATGAAAAACTGTTTTTT. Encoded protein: CASSGGLNEKLFF.

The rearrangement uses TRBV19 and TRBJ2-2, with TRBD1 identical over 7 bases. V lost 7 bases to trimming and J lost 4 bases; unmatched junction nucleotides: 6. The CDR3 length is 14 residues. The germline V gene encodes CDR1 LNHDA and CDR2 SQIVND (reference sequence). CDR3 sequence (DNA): TGTGCCAGTAAGCACAGGGGCGCCACCGGGGAGCTGTTTTTT. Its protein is CASKHRGATGELFF.

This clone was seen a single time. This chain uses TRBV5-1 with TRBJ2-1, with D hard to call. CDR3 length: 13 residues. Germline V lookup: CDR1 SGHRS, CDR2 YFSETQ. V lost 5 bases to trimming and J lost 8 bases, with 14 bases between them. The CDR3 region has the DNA TGCGCCAGCAGTCGGGTGGGGTTTGATGAGCAGTTCTTC. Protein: CASSRVGFDEQFF.

Here the CDR3 reads CASSQAQGTPYEQYF. In DNA form, the CDR3 reads TGCGCCAGCAGCCAAGCGCAGGGGACGCCCTACGAGCAGTACTTC. V usage is TRBV4-1 and J usage is TRBJ2-7; D perhaps matches TRBD1 (6 bases). The CDR3 spans 15 residues. The V gene lost 1 base and the J gene lost 2 bases, with 12 bases spanning the gap. CDR1 and CDR2 from the germline V gene are MGHRA and YSYEKL.

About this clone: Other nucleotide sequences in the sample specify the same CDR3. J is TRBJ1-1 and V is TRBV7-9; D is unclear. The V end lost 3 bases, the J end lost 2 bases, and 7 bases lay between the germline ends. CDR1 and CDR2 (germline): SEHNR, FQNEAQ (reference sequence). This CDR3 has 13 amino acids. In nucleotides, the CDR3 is TGTGCCAGCAGCTTTGGAGGCAACACTGAAGCTTTCTTT. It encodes CASSFGGNTEAFF.

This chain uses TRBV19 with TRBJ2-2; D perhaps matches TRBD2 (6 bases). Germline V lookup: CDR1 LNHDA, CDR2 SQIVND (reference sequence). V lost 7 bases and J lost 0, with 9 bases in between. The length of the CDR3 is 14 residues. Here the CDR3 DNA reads TGTGCCAGTATCGGGACTTCGAACACCGGGGAGCTGTTTTTT. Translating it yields CASIGTSNTGELFF.

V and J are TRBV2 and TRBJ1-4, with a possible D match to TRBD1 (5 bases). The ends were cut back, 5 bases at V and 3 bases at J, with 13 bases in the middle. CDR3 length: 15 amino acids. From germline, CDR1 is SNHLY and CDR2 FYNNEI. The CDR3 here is CASSWQRGPNEKLFF. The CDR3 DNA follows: TGTGCCAGCAGTTGGCAGAGGGGACCTAATGAAAAACTGTTTTTT.

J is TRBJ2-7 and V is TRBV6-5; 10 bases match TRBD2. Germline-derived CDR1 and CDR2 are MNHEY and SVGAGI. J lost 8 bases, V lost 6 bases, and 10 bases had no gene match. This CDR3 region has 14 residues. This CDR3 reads CASRPPSGRDKQYF. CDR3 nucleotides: TGTGCCAGCAGACCCCCTAGCGGGAGAGACAAGCAGTACTTC.

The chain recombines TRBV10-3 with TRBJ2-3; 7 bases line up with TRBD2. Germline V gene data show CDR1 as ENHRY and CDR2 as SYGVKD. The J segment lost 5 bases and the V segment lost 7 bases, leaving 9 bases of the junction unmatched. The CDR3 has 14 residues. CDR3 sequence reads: CAIMETSNEDTQYF. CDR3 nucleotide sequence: TGTGCCATCATGGAGACTAGCAACGAAGATACGCAGTATTTT.

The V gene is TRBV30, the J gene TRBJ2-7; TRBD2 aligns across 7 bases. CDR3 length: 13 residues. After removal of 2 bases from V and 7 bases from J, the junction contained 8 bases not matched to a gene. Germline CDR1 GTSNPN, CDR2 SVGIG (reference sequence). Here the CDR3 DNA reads TGTGCCTGGAGTAGCGGGATTACGGGGGAGCAGTACTTC. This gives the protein CAWSSGITGEQYF.

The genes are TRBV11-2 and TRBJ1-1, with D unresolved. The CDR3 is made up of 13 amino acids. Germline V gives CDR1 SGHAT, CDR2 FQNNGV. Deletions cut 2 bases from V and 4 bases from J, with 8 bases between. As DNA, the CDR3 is TGTGCCAGCAGCTTAAAGCTTAGCACTGAAGCTTTCTTT. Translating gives CASSLKLSTEAFF.

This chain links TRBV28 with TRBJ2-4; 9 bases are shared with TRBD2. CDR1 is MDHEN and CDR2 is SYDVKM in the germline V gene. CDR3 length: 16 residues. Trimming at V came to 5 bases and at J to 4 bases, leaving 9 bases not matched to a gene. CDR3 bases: TGTGCCAGCAGTCCCTCCCTAGCGGGACTAAAAAACATTCAGTACTTC. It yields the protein CASSPSLAGLKNIQYF. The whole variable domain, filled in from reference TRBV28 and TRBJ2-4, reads DVKVTQSSRYLVKRTGEKVFLECVQDMDHENMFWYRQDPGLGLRLIYFSYDVKMKEKGDIPEGYSVSREKKERFSLILESASTNQTSMYLCASSPSLAGLKNIQYFGAGTRLSVL.

The DNA for the CDR3 is TGTGCCATCAGTTCCGCCAGCGGAGGGGTCGGGGAGCAGTTCTTC. Its translation: CAISSASGGVGEQFF. The rearrangement uses TRBV10-3 and TRBJ2-1, with D maybe TRBD2 (6 bases). In germline, CDR1 is ENHRY, CDR2 SYGVKD. The CDR3 extends over 15 amino acids. V was shortened by 5 bases and J by 10 bases, with 21 bases between the two germline ends.

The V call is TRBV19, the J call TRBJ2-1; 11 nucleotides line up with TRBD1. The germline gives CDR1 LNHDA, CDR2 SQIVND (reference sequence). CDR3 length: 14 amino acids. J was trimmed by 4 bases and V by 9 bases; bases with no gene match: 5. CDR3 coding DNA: TGTGCCAGCGGACAGGGGGCGAGATACAATGAGCAGTTCTTC. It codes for CASGQGARYNEQFF.

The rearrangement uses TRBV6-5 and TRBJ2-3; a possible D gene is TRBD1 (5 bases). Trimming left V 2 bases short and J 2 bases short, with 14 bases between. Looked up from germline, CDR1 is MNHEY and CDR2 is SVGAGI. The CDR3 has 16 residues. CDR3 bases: TGTGCCAGCAGTTACATCTGGGGCTTCAACACAGATACGCAGTATTTT. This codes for CASSYIWGFNTDTQYF.

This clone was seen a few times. CDR3 coding DNA: TGTGCCTGGACCGTCAGCTACTATGGCTACACCTTC. It translates to CAWTVSYYGYTF. The rearrangement uses TRBV30 and TRBJ1-2; D remains unclear. CDR3 length: 12 amino acids. Germline loops: CDR1 GTSNPN, CDR2 SVGIG (reference sequence). The V end lost 4 bases, the J end lost 3 bases, and 9 bases lay between the germline ends.